Below, 25 T cell receptor beta chains from the same sample are listed, as sequenced in a study of shared clonotypes between healthy human individuals. Assay used: immunoSEQ multiplex PCR; TCRdb lists only in-frame clones, some missing. This sample has about 520,000 clones, with 95% to 97% found just once. The sequenced material came from naive CD4+ T cells sorted from blood. The subset denotes: CD45RA+ positively selected. The source is a woman under 40 in good health.

The rearrangement uses TRBV10-1 and TRBJ1-1; D is ambiguous. Germline lookup yields CDR1 WNHNN and CDR2 SYGVQD (reference sequence). This CDR3 has 13 amino acids. V was cut by 4 bases and J by 3 bases, with 9 bases left in between. CDR3 sequence reads: CASSAQSDTEAFF. The CDR3 DNA reads TGCGCCAGCAGTGCTCAGTCGGACACTGAAGCTTTCTTT.

The CDR3: CARTPKNQPQHF. Here the CDR3 DNA reads TGTGCCAGGACACCAAAGAATCAGCCCCAGCATTTT. This chain uses TRBV6-4 with TRBJ1-5; D is unclear. Germline V gene data show CDR1 as MRHNA and CDR2 as SNTAGT. The CDR3 consists of 12 residues. V lost 9 bases, J lost 4 bases, and 10 bases lay in between.

This clone showed up just once. The chain employs TRBV6-5 and TRBJ2-3; 9 bases map to TRBD2. The V and J ends lost 0 bases and 4 bases, in that order; junction bases with no gene match: 5. This CDR3 comprises 16 residues. Germline V gives CDR1 MNHEY, CDR2 SVGAGI. The DNA of the CDR3 is TGTGCCAGCAGTTACTCGTCTAGCGGGATATCAGATACGCAGTATTTT. This sequence encodes CASSYSSSGISDTQYF.

The chain recombines TRBV28 with TRBJ2-6; D may match TRBD1 or TRBD2 (5 bases each). CDR1 is MDHEN, CDR2 SYDVKM, per germline. Trimming took 5 bases from V and 0 from J, leaving 11 bases between them. This CDR3 region has 16 residues. The CDR3: CASSGGRISGANVLTF. The CDR3 DNA is TGTGCCAGCAGTGGGGGACGGATCTCTGGGGCCAACGTCCTGACTTTC.

The V and J genes are TRBV28 and TRBJ2-2; D remains ambiguous. Trimming cost V 4 bases and J 7 bases, with 7 bases left between them. The V gene's germline CDR1 is MDHEN and CDR2 SYDVKM. CDR3 length: 12 residues. Written as DNA, the CDR3 is TGTGCCAGCAGTTCCGGCGGCGGGGAGCTGTTTTTT. It translates to CASSSGGGELFF.

This clone was counted a few times. The chain joins TRBV9 to TRBJ2-1; TRBD2 matches at 10 bases. The CDR3 consists of 16 residues. CDR1 and CDR2 (germline): SGDLS, YYNGEE. The ends lost 2 bases at V and 10 bases at J; junction bases unmatched: 12. CDR3 amino acids: CASSVGGTSDPREQFF. The CDR3 DNA reads TGTGCCAGCAGCGTGGGGGGGACTAGCGACCCTCGCGAGCAGTTCTTC.

The rearrangement links TRBV7-9 to TRBJ2-3; D might be TRBD1 (5 bases). Germline V CDR1 and CDR2: SEHNR, FQNEAQ (reference sequence). The CDR3 extends over 14 amino acids. V lost 6 bases and J lost 6, with 16 bases in between. DNA for the CDR3: TGTGCCAGCAGGGAAGGTCAGGGATCCGATACGCAGTATTTT. Residues: CASREGQGSDTQYF.

This chain links TRBV2 with TRBJ1-1; D is ambiguous. Between the trimmed V and J ends, which lost 6 bases and 0 bases, there was a span of 14 bases. The CDR3 consists of 15 residues. CDR1 is SNHLY and CDR2 is FYNNEI in the germline V gene. CDR3 DNA sequence: TGTGCCAGCAGGGTAAGGGCCGGTTTGAACACTGAAGCTTTCTTT. As protein: CASRVRAGLNTEAFF. Full variable domain (remainder filled in from reference TRBV2 and TRBJ1-1): EPEVTQTPSHQVTQMGQEVILRCVPISNHLYFYWYRQILGQKVEFLVSFYNNEISEKSEIFDDQFSVERPDGSNFTLKIRSTKLEDSAMYFCASRVRAGLNTEAFFGQGTRLTVV.

The chain carries TRBV5-1 and TRBJ1-5; 7 bases fit TRBD1. The CDR3 sequence is 14 residues long. J lost 4 bases, V lost 1 base, and 2 bases had no gene match. The germline gives CDR1 SGHRS, CDR2 YFSETQ. In DNA form, the CDR3 reads TGCGCCAGCAGCTTGTCAGGGGGGAATCAGCCCCAGCATTTT. It translates to CASSLSGGNQPQHF.

This clone was detected once. This rearrangement joins TRBV19 to TRBJ2-2; D may be TRBD1 (6 bases). The CDR3 length is 17 residues. The germline CDR1 and CDR2 sequences are LNHDA and SQIVND (reference sequence). V was cut by 2 bases and J by 1 base, with 14 bases left in between. The CDR3 region has the DNA TGTGCCAGTAGTATACAGCCGGGACACCAGAACACCGGGGAGCTGTTTTTT. Translated, it gives CASSIQPGHQNTGELFF.

The V call is TRBV19, the J call TRBJ2-5, with D unclear. CDR3 length equals 12 residues. CDR1 and CDR2 from the germline V gene are LNHDA and SQIVND (reference sequence). Trimming stripped 4 bases from V and 4 bases from J, with 7 bases between. CDR3 in amino acids: CASSTGGETQYF. CDR3 in DNA: TGTGCCAGTAGTACGGGTGGAGAGACCCAGTACTTC.

This clone was picked up one time. This rearrangement joins TRBV5-1 to TRBJ2-1; 9 bases map to TRBD1. Trimming removed 5 bases from V and 3 bases from J; junction bases left unmatched: 6. Germline CDR1 SGHRS, CDR2 YFSETQ. This CDR3 spans 15 amino acids. The CDR3 sequence is CASSFTGGSYNEQFF. In DNA, the CDR3 is TGCGCCAGCAGTTTTACAGGGGGCAGCTACAATGAGCAGTTCTTC.

The gene calls are TRBV10-1 and TRBJ2-5; D call uncertain. CDR3 length equals 12 residues. The V gene's germline CDR1 is WNHNN and CDR2 SYGVQD (reference sequence). V lost 6 bases, J lost 5 bases, and 10 bases lay in between. The CDR3 protein is CASSRPGETQYF. CDR3 sequence (DNA): TGCGCCAGCAGCCGGCCCGGTGAGACCCAGTACTTC.

A single count supports this clone. The sample carries other DNA sequences with the same CDR3. This sequence joins TRBV29-1 and TRBJ2-3; D gene ambiguous. Between the trimmed V and J ends, which lost 3 bases and 1 base, there was a span of 5 bases. In germline, CDR1 is SQVTM, CDR2 ANQGSEA. There are 12 residues in the CDR3. CDR3 in amino acids: CSVDPGTDTQYF. CDR3 DNA: TGCAGCGTTGATCCCGGCACAGATACGCAGTATTTT.

The chain recombines TRBV5-6 with TRBJ1-2; TRBD1 agrees at 11 bases. Germline V gene lookup returns CDR1 SGHDT and CDR2 YYEEEE. Trimming at V came to 4 bases and at J to 3 bases, leaving 8 bases not matched to a gene. This CDR3 spans 16 amino acids. The CDR3 protein is CASSPWTGGIDYGYTF. CDR3 DNA: TGTGCCAGCAGCCCTTGGACAGGGGGCATTGACTATGGCTACACCTTC.

The chain recombines TRBV28 with TRBJ2-3; 8 nucleotides match TRBD2. This CDR3 has 19 amino acids. Trimming took 5 bases from V and 0 from J; bases not matched to a gene: 16. From germline, CDR1 is MDHEN and CDR2 SYDVKM. CDR3 sequence: CASSPHSGIPTSSTDTQYF. The CDR3 coding sequence is TGTGCCAGCAGTCCTCATAGCGGGATCCCGACTAGCAGCACAGATACGCAGTATTTT. Looking up the rest from reference TRBV28 and TRBJ2-3 gives the full variable domain: DVKVTQSSRYLVKRTGEKVFLECVQDMDHENMFWYRQDPGLGLRLIYFSYDVKMKEKGDIPEGYSVSREKKERFSLILESASTNQTSMYLCASSPHSGIPTSSTDTQYFGPGTRLTVL.

Of note for this clone: The sample contains more than one DNA sequence encoding this CDR3. The J gene is TRBJ1-1, the V gene TRBV18; D unclear. The CDR3 contains 13 residues. Per the germline V gene, CDR1 is KGHSH and CDR2 is LQKENI. Trimming took off 6 bases at V and 2 bases at J, with 10 bases between the two ends. CDR3: CASSPGQNTEAFF. DNA of the CDR3: TGTGCCAGCTCCCCGGGCCAAAACACTGAAGCTTTCTTT.

This clone has just one count. At the DNA level, this CDR3 is encoded by other sequences in the same sample as well. The V gene is TRBV5-1, the J gene TRBJ1-5; D is undetermined. Trimming removed 0 bases from V and 2 bases from J, with 9 bases in between. The germline gives CDR1 SGHRS, CDR2 YFSETQ. The CDR3 is 15 residues long. CDR3 sequence reads: CASSLVAGGNQPQHF. The CDR3 bases are TGCGCCAGCAGCTTGGTTGCTGGCGGCAATCAGCCCCAGCATTTT.

The chain carries TRBV30 and TRBJ2-3; 11 bases are a match to TRBD2. This CDR3 contains 19 residues. The germline V gene has CDR1 GTSNPN and CDR2 SVGIG (reference sequence). V shed 2 bases and J 0 bases; nucleotides not matched to a gene: 13. The chain's CDR3 is CAWSSPGLAALSSTDTQYF. Written as DNA, the CDR3 is TGTGCCTGGAGTTCACCGGGACTAGCGGCTTTATCTAGCACAGATACGCAGTATTTT.

The chain recombines TRBV6-5 with TRBJ1-5; D is undetermined. With 0 bases removed from V and 6 bases from J, the gap between germline ends came to 12 bases. There are 15 residues in the CDR3. The V gene's germline CDR1 is MNHEY and CDR2 SVGAGI. DNA for the CDR3: TGTGCCAGCAGTTACTCGAAATCTAGCGCTCAGCCCCAGCATTTT. Amino acid sequence: CASSYSKSSAQPQHF.

This clone was recorded a few times. This CDR3 is also generated by other DNA sequences in the sample. The rearrangement uses TRBV27 and TRBJ2-2; no clear D gene. The V gene's germline CDR1 is MNHEY and CDR2 SMNVEV (reference sequence). The CDR3 totals 13 residues. V shed 5 bases and J shed 0 bases, with 4 bases lying between them. As DNA, the CDR3 is TGTGCCAGCAGTCGAACGAACACCGGGGAGCTGTTTTTT. Encoded protein: CASSRTNTGELFF.

In nucleotides, the CDR3 is TGCAGCGGTCAAGCGGGGGGGGAGACCCAGTACTTC. It encodes CSGQAGGETQYF. The rearrangement joins TRBV29-1 to TRBJ2-5; 10 bases map to TRBD2. The length of the CDR3 is 12 residues. Germline V gene sequence: CDR1 SQVTM, CDR2 ANQGSEA. The V segment lost 7 bases and the J segment 5 bases; nucleotides outside the gene matches: 4.

The chain uses TRBV20-1 and TRBJ1-4; D gene ambiguous. CDR1 and CDR2 (germline): DFQATT, SNEGSKA (reference sequence). The CDR3 has 11 residues. V was pared by 5 bases and J by 7 bases, with 8 bases between. The CDR3 spells CSAPIVEKLFF. CDR3 coding DNA: TGCAGTGCTCCTATTGTTGAAAAACTGTTTTTT.

The chain employs TRBV28 and TRBJ1-2; D is unclear. The CDR3 is 13 amino acids. Germline CDR1 MDHEN, CDR2 SYDVKM. Between the trimmed V and J ends, which lost 3 bases and 6 bases, there was a span of 11 bases. Written as DNA, the CDR3 is TGTGCCAGCAGTTTTAGCCTGGGCAATGGCTACACCTTC. This gives the protein CASSFSLGNGYTF.

This rearrangement joins TRBV28 to TRBJ2-5; 7 nucleotides agree with TRBD1. Trimming at V came to 5 bases and at J to 2 bases, leaving 11 bases not matched to a gene. In germline, CDR1 is MDHEN, CDR2 SYDVKM. The CDR3 is made up of 16 amino acids. The CDR3 region has the DNA TGTGCCAGCAGTCTCGCGGACAGGACGCCGCAAGAGACCCAGTACTTC. Residues: CASSLADRTPQETQYF.